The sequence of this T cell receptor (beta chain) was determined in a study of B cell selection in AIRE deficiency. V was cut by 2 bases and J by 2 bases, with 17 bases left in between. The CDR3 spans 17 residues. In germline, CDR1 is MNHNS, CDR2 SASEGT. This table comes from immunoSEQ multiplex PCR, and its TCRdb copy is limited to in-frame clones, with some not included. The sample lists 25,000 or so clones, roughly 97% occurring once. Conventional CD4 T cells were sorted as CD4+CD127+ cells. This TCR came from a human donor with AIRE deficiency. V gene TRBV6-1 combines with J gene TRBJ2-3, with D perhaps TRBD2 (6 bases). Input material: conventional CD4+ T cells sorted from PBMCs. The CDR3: CASSELGTGLPTDTQYF. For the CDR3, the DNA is TGTGCCAGCAGTGAATTAGGGACGGGACTCCCCACAGATACGCAGTATTTT.